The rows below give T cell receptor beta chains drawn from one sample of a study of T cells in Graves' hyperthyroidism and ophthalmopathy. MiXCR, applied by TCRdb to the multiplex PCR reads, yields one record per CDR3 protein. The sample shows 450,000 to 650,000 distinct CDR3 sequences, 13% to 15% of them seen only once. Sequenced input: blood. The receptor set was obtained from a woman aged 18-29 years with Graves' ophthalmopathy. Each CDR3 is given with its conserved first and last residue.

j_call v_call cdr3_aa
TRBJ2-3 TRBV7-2 CASSHRVGTDTQYF
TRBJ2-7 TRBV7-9 CASSSQGGSSYEQYF
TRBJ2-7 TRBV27 CASSPGYGSTLTISYEQYF
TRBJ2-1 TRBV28 CASSIPGGLNNEQFF
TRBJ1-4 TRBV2 CASRRALNEKLFF
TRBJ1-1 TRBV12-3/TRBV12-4 CASSLRRQAFF
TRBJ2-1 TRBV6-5 CASSYKGLQGLGANNEQFF
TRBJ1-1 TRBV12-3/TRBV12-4 CASSLVGGLTEAFF
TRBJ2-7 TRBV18 CASSLLAGEYYEQYF
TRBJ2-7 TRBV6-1 CASSALAGVYYEQYF
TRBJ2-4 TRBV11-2 CASSLDTPKNIQYF
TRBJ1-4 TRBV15 CATSREVKSRQAEKLFF
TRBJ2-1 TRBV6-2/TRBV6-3 CASIGLAGYNEQFF
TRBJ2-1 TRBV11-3 CASSLFRTSDNEQFF
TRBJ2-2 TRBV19 CASSIWSGVGELFF
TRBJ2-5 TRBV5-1 CASSSLQGGGEETQYF
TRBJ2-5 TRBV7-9 CASSRFGHQETQYF
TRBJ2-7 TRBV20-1 CSARPGLAGESAYEQYF
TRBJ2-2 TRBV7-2 CASSPNIPGPGELFF
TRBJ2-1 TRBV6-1 CASEGKYNEQFF
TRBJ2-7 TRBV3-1 CASSQGPSLSYEQYF
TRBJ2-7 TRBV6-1 CASSEGTANEQYF
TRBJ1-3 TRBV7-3 CASGAGDSGNTIYF
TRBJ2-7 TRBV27 CASSLRGQGHEQYF
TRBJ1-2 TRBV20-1 CSAIPDQANYGYTF
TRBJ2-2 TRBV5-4 CASSDGASNTGELFF
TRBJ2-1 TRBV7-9 CASSFGGRVYNEQFF
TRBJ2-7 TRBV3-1 CASSLRGAQGLSYEQYF
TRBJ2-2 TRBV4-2 CASSQAMVGGPNTGELFF